The 17 T cell receptor beta chains in this list originate from one sample, sequenced in a study of blood T cell repertoires in COVID-19. Sequenced by immunoSEQ multiplex PCR; TCRdb stores in-frame clones only, minus some. The top ten clones hold roughly 10% of a sample with approximately 260,000 clones, 80% to 90% of them seen once. The sample taken for sequencing was peripheral blood. The receptors originated from a woman in her 70s with COVID-19, enrolled during active disease.

V usage is TRBV19 and J usage is TRBJ1-1; D gene unclear. Trimming removed 3 bases at V and 10 bases at J, with 18 bases between. The CDR3 spans 14 residues. Germline V gene data show CDR1 as LNHDA and CDR2 as SQIVND (reference sequence). For the CDR3, the DNA is TGTGCCAGTAGTATTATGTCATCCACCAGAGGAGCTTTCTTT. It is translated as CASSIMSSTRGAFF. Complete variable domain (other parts from reference TRBV19 and TRBJ1-1): DGGITQSPKYLFRKEGQNVTLSCEQNLNHDAMYWYRQDPGQGLRLIYYSQIVNDFQKGDIAEGYSVSREKKESFPLTVTSAQKNPTAFYLCASSIMSSTRGAFFGQGTRLTVV.

The chain couples TRBV27 to TRBJ2-1, with D uncertain. This CDR3 spans 16 amino acids. V lost 3 bases and J 0 bases, leaving 12 bases between the germline ends. Germline loops: CDR1 MNHEY, CDR2 SMNVEV (reference sequence). CDR3 in amino acids: CASSFLVESSYNEQFF. Written as DNA, the CDR3 is TGTGCCAGCAGTTTCCTCGTAGAGAGCTCCTACAATGAGCAGTTCTTC.

This clone occurred a few times. The chain uses TRBV21-1 and TRBJ2-1; TRBD2, the table's D call, lacks a check against the DNA. TRBV21-1 is marked as a pseudogene. The CDR3 runs to 15 residues. Written as DNA, the CDR3 is TGTGCCAGCAGCAAGGGGCTAGCGGGAGATGATGAGCAGTTCTTC. Translating it yields CASSKGLAGDDEQFF.

This rearrangement joins TRBV5-4 to TRBJ2-1; 13 nucleotides match TRBD2. Trimming at V came to 5 bases and at J to 6 bases, leaving 5 bases not matched to a gene. This CDR3 has 15 amino acids. The germline V gene has CDR1 SGHNT and CDR2 YYREEE (reference sequence). CDR3 coding DNA: TGTGCCAGCAGGAGGACTAGCGGGAGTAGCAATGAGCAGTTCTTC. Translation: CASRRTSGSSNEQFF.

The chain joins TRBV19 to TRBJ2-1; the match to TRBD1 covers 7 bases. From germline, CDR1 is LNHDA and CDR2 SQIVND (reference sequence). The CDR3 sequence is 13 residues long. The V and J ends lost 5 bases and 14 bases, in that order; junction bases with no gene match: 12. The DNA of the CDR3 is TGTGCCAGTAGTGCCCAGCCGGGACAGAGGGAGTTCTTC. Translation: CASSAQPGQREFF.

This clone appeared a single time. The V gene is TRBV7-9, the J gene TRBJ2-5, with D possibly TRBD1 on 5 matching bases. The germline V and J ends were trimmed by 7 bases and 2 bases, with 14 bases remaining between them. The CDR3 sequence is 14 residues long. Per the germline V gene, CDR1 is SEHNR and CDR2 is FQNEAQ (reference sequence). CDR3 nucleotides: TGTGCCAGCACCCGTGGGGCAGATCAAGAGACCCAGTACTTC. Translation: CASTRGADQETQYF.

The gene calls are TRBV5-6 and TRBJ2-7; no reliable D call. Trimming left V 4 bases short and J 3 bases short, with 5 bases between. This CDR3 spans 11 amino acids. Germline V gives CDR1 SGHDT, CDR2 YYEEEE. The CDR3 loop reads CASSINYEQYF. In nucleotides, the CDR3 is TGTGCCAGCAGCATAAACTACGAGCAGTACTTC.

The chain employs TRBV20-1 and TRBJ1-1; D is unresolved. Trimming took 3 bases from V and 1 from J, leaving 6 bases between them. The CDR3 length is 12 residues. Germline values: CDR1 DFQATT, CDR2 SNEGSKA (reference sequence). The CDR3 nucleotides read TGCAGTGCTAGTCTGAGGAACACTGAAGCTTTCTTT. It encodes CSASLRNTEAFF.

The V and J genes are TRBV10-1 and TRBJ1-6; 7 bases match TRBD1. CDR1 and CDR2 (germline): WNHNN, SYGVQD (reference sequence). J was trimmed by 6 bases and V by 0 bases; bases with no gene match: 2. The CDR3 is 15 amino acids. CDR3 amino acids: CASSESTGSNSPLHF. The CDR3 bases are TGCGCCAGCAGTGAGTCGACAGGGTCTAATTCACCCCTCCACTTT.

The chain carries TRBV6-1 and TRBJ1-2; D unclear. The CDR3 runs to 12 residues. Trimming shortened V by 3 bases and J by 1 base, and 3 bases separated the two germline ends. Germline CDR1 reads MNHNS; CDR2 reads SASEGT. CDR3 coding DNA: TGTGCCAGCAGTGACGGTAACTATGGCTACACCTTC. It translates to CASSDGNYGYTF.

The chain is built from TRBV10-3 and TRBJ2-2; D is unresolved. Trimming left V 0 bases short and J 1 base short, with 6 bases between. From germline, CDR1 is ENHRY and CDR2 SYGVKD. The CDR3 consists of 15 residues. The CDR3 DNA follows: TGTGCCATCAGTGAGTCTCACTGGAACACCGGGGAGCTGTTTTTT. Translated, it gives CAISESHWNTGELFF.

J is TRBJ1-6 and V is TRBV28; 7 nucleotides match TRBD1. J lost 10 bases, V lost 4 bases, and 7 bases had no gene match. The CDR3 runs 14 residues. Germline lookup yields CDR1 MDHEN and CDR2 SYDVKM. CDR3 residues: CASSSRGQGSPLHF. CDR3 nucleotide sequence: TGTGCCAGCAGTTCAAGGGGGCAGGGCTCACCCCTCCACTTT.

CDR3 sequence: CASSLSTQYF. The DNA of the CDR3 is TGTGCCAGCAGCCTCTCTACGCAGTACTTC. The V gene is TRBV11-2, the J gene TRBJ2-7; D gene unclear. The V and J ends lost 5 bases and 9 bases respectively, with 8 bases between them. The CDR3 loop spans 10 amino acids. CDR1 is SGHAT and CDR2 is FQNNGV in the germline V gene.

The chain has TRBV7-3 and TRBJ2-2; D gene unclear. The CDR3 sequence is 14 residues long. V shed 4 bases and J shed 2 bases, with 8 bases lying between them. The germline V gene encodes CDR1 SGHTA and CDR2 FQGTGA. The CDR3 nucleotides are TGTGCCAGCAGCTCTTCAGTAAACACCGGGGAGCTGTTTTTT. The encoded protein is CASSSSVNTGELFF.

The rearrangement uses TRBV4-1 and TRBJ2-1; D is uncertain. Germline values: CDR1 MGHRA, CDR2 YSYEKL. CDR3 length: 14 amino acids. V lost 1 base and J lost 4, with 8 bases in between. For the CDR3, the DNA is TGCGCCAGCAGCCAAGGGGCTTCATACAATGAGCAGTTCTTC. This translates into CASSQGASYNEQFF.

This clone appeared a single time. This chain uses TRBV5-1 with TRBJ2-1; 9 bases fit TRBD2. The CDR3 length is 14 residues. Germline V gene lookup returns CDR1 SGHRS and CDR2 YFSETQ. V shed 3 bases, J shed 4 bases, and the junction held 2 bases outside the gene matches. The CDR3 reads CASSSGLAYNEQFF. Here the CDR3 DNA reads TGCGCCAGCAGCTCGGGACTAGCATACAATGAGCAGTTCTTC. The complete variable domain, with remaining parts taken from reference TRBV5-1 and TRBJ2-1, reads KAGVTQTPRYLIKTRGQQVTLSCSPISGHRSVSWYQQTPGQGLQFLFEYFSETQRNKGNFPGRFSGRQFSNSRSEMNVSTLELGDSALYLCASSSGLAYNEQFFGPGTRLTVL.

V is TRBV4-1 and J is TRBJ2-7, with 9 bases lining up with TRBD2. V lost 4 bases, J lost 7 bases, and 17 bases stayed unmatched. This CDR3 is 17 amino acids long. The germline V gene encodes CDR1 MGHRA and CDR2 YSYEKL. The CDR3 protein is CASSRTQRGLAPTEQYF. The CDR3 DNA follows: TGCGCCAGCAGCCGTACCCAACGGGGACTAGCTCCTACGGAGCAGTACTTC.